Listed here are 6 T cell receptor beta chains from one sample, sequenced in a study of T cells after yellow fever vaccination. TCRdb used MiXCR to reprocess the 5' RACE reads, holding one entry per CDR3 protein. In the table there are 150,000 to 200,000 distinct CDR3 sequences, roughly a tenth of which are singletons. The sequencing here drew on CD8+ T cells sorted from PBMCs, taken 45 days after the yellow fever booster vaccination. The receptor set was obtained from a man in his late teens or twenties who received the YFV17D yellow fever vaccine.

There are many counts of this clonotype. This chain links TRBV7-9 with TRBJ1-2, with unresolved D. CDR3 length: 15 amino acids. Germline values: CDR1 SEHNR, CDR2 FQNEAQ (reference sequence). The V end was cut by 5 bases, the J end by 3 bases, with 16 bases between. The CDR3 nucleotides are TGTGCCAGCAGCCGTCCGGGGAGGCCCCACTATGGCTACACCTTC. It yields the protein CASSRPGRPHYGYTF.

In its sample, this clonotype was seen a few times. The rearrangement joins TRBV30 to TRBJ2-3; a weak D match, TRBD1 (6 bases). Germline V gene data show CDR1 as GTSNPN and CDR2 as SVGIG (reference sequence). V was clipped by 4 bases and J by 4 bases, with 9 bases between them. This CDR3 comprises 12 residues. As DNA, the CDR3 is TGTGCCTGGACCACAGGGCCAGATACGCAGTATTTT. Its protein is CAWTTGPDTQYF.

J is TRBJ2-4 and V is TRBV9, with D perhaps assigned TRBD1 or TRBD2 (5 bases each). The length of the CDR3 is 15 residues. V was cut by 4 bases and J by 7 bases, with 18 bases left in between. Germline V gives CDR1 SGDLS, CDR2 YYNGEE. The CDR3 spells CASSLFGTVTNIQYF. The CDR3 region has the DNA TGTGCCAGCAGCCTCTTCGGGACCGTGACTAACATTCAGTACTTC.

The rearrangement links TRBV6-5 to TRBJ2-7; D is possibly TRBD1 or TRBD2 (5 bases each). The CDR3 contains 16 residues. CDR1 MNHEY and CDR2 SVGAGI come from the germline V gene. The V and J ends lost 2 bases and 0 bases respectively, with 14 bases between them. The CDR3 DNA follows: TGTGCCAGCAGTTACCGCCCAGGGACGTCCTCCTACGAGCAGTACTTC. Translation gives CASSYRPGTSSYEQYF.

This chain connects TRBV7-6 to TRBJ2-1; D gene unclear. CDR3 length equals 15 residues. Trimming took off 5 bases at V and 0 bases at J, with 11 bases between the two ends. Germline V gene lookup returns CDR1 SGHVS and CDR2 FNYEAQ. CDR3 in DNA: TGTGCCAGCAGCAAGGACGGAGTCTCCTACAATGAGCAGTTCTTC. Amino acids: CASSKDGVSYNEQFF.

The rearrangement uses TRBV20-1 and TRBJ2-1, with TRBD1 as a possible D gene (5 bases). V was shortened by 3 bases and J by 5 bases, with 8 bases between the two germline ends. CDR3 length: 12 amino acids. In germline, CDR1 is DFQATT, CDR2 SNEGSKA (reference sequence). The CDR3 nucleotides are TGCAGTGCTAGTTCCAGGGACAATGAGCAGTTCTTC. Translation gives CSASSRDNEQFF.